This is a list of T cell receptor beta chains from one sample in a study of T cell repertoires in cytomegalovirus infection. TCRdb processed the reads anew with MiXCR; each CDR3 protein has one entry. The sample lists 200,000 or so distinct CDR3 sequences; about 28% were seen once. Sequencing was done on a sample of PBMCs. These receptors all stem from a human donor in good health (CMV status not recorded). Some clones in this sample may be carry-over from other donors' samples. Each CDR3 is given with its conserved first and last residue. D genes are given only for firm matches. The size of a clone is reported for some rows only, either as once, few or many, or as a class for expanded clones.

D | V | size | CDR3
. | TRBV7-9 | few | CASSLVGTLNTEAFF
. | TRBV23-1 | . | CASSQSRGRRPYEQYF
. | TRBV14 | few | CASSERDNTEAFF
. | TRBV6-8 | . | CASRGAVFYNEQFF
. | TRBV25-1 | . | CASGSGPEAFF
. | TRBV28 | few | CASSLMGHITSNYGYTF
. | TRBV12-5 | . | CASGLLTLSTDTQYF
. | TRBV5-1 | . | CASSYGSTYEQYF
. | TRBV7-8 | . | CASSLVSARVTSGNTIYF
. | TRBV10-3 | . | CAIGTWARYDRPTEAFF
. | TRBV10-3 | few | CAISKDYGYTF
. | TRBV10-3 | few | CAVQGLSNQPQHF
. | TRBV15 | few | CATSREAGNYNEQFF
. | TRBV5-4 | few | CASTESLSLPGRSAETQYF
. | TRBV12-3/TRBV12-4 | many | CASSTDTAAEKLFF
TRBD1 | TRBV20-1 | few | CSAVGAEGAGETQYF
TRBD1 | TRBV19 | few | CASRRTGVNEKLFF
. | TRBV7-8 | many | CASSLTWGTDTQYF
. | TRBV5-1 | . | CASSLTQGEGKAFF
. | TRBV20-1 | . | CGLTSYNEQFF
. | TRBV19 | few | CASSTTGRSGANVLTF
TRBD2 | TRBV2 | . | CASSEKRDLFSGANVLTF
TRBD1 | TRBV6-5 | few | CASRLAQGATYEQYF
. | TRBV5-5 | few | CASSLSGGPETQYF
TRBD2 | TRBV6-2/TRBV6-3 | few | CASSYPVGLAGNNEQFF
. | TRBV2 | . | CASSLAGQGEKLFF
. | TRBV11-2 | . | CASSPGRGSYGYTF
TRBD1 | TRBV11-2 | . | CASNAGRGQIGELFF
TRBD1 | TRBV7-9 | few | CASSFGDSFQETQYF
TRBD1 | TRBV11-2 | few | CASRRQGWQETQYF
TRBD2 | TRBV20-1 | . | CSASSTSGFTDTQYF
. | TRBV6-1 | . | CASRPGGREQFF
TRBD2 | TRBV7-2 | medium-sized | CASSGWTRRQETQYF
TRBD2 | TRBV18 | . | CASSPPGLAGGAYNEQFF
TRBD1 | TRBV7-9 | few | CASITGTAHSGANVLTF
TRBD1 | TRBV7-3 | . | CASSSTGRTGTADSGANVLTF